These 17 T cell receptor beta chains were sequenced from one sample in a study of human T cells and chemical hapten exposure. TCRdb fed the RACE reads into MiXCR, producing one record per CDR3 protein. The table records tens of thousands of distinct CDR3 sequences, roughly 9.2% of them present only once. This sample's time point: patch test 1, 2 weeks after DPC sensitization. Treatment meaning: therapeutic diphenylcyclopropenone sensitization with weekly scalp DPC. Sequenced material: whole blood, taken in connection with sensitization to the hapten diphenylcyclopropenone (DPC). All receptors come from a woman aged 40 to 55 with alopecia areata. Some clones in this sample may be carry-over from other donors' samples.

Ten or more counts support this clonotype. V usage is TRBV20-1 and J usage is TRBJ1-6; no clear D. Germline V CDR1 and CDR2: DFQATT, SNEGSKA (reference sequence). Trimming pared 0 bases from V and 9 bases from J, leaving 15 bases between. CDR3 length: 15 residues. CDR3 protein: CSARDLNIFGSPLHF. The DNA for the CDR3 is TGCAGTGCTAGAGATCTTAATATTTTCGGTTCACCCCTCCACTTT.

The chain joins TRBV5-5 to TRBJ1-6; TRBD1 might be the D (5 bases). Trimming took off 3 bases at V and 0 bases at J, with 16 bases between the two ends. The CDR3 length is 18 residues. Germline values: CDR1 SGHKS, CDR2 YYEKEE (reference sequence). The DNA of the CDR3 is TGTGCCAGCAGCTCGTGGGGGACGGCGAGCTCCTATAATTCACCCCTCCACTTT. It encodes CASSSWGTASSYNSPLHF. Filled out from reference TRBV5-5 and TRBJ1-6, the complete variable domain reads DAGVTQSPTHLIKTRGQQVTLRCSPISGHKSVSWYQQVLGQGPQFIFQYYEKEERGRGNFPDRFSARQFPNYSSELNVNALLLGDSALYLCASSSWGTASSYNSPLHFGNGTRLTVT.

This clonotype was seen ten or more times. J is TRBJ2-7 and V is TRBV7-9, with D possibly being TRBD1 (6 bases). CDR3 size: 15 residues. The germline V gene has CDR1 SEHNR and CDR2 FQNEAQ (reference sequence). V lost 5 bases and J lost 7, with 21 bases in between. CDR3 coding DNA: TGTGCCAGCAGCGCTGGGACACCCCCCGAGAGAGAGCAGTACTTC. Its protein is CASSAGTPPEREQYF.

A few counts support this clonotype. The chain couples TRBV4-1 to TRBJ2-3; no clear D. With 0 bases removed from V and 12 bases from J, the gap between germline ends came to 13 bases. In germline, CDR1 is MGHRA, CDR2 YSYEKL. The CDR3 extends over 13 amino acids. The CDR3 sequence is CASSQEEESSQYF. In nucleotides, the CDR3 is TGCGCCAGCAGCCAAGAGGAAGAGTCATCCCAGTATTTT.

This clonotype appeared many times. This rearrangement joins TRBV20-1 to TRBJ1-1, with D hard to call. Looked up from germline, CDR1 is DFQATT and CDR2 is SNEGSKA (reference sequence). Deletions cut 0 bases from V and 1 base from J, with 9 bases between. This CDR3 region has 14 residues. CDR3 in DNA: TGCAGTGCTAGAGATCGAGGCCCGAACACTGAAGCTTTCTTT. It yields the protein CSARDRGPNTEAFF.

The sample holds a few counts of this clonotype. V usage is TRBV30 and J usage is TRBJ2-7, with 7 bases that match TRBD1. From germline, CDR1 is GTSNPN and CDR2 SVGIG (reference sequence). The CDR3 contains 12 residues. V shed 2 bases and J 2 bases; nucleotides not matched to a gene: 0. The CDR3 DNA follows: TGTGCCTGGAGTCAGGGGGCCTACGAGCAGTACTTC. Protein sequence: CAWSQGAYEQYF.

This clonotype was detected ten times or more. J is TRBJ2-1 and V is TRBV4-1, with 9 positions matching TRBD1. Germline V CDR1 and CDR2: MGHRA, YSYEKL. V shed 0 bases and J 4 bases; nucleotides not matched to a gene: 1. This CDR3 is 15 amino acids long. DNA of the CDR3: TGCGCCAGCAGCCAAGAAGGGACAGGGTACAATGAGCAGTTCTTC. Its translation is CASSQEGTGYNEQFF.

This clonotype has at least ten counts. J is TRBJ1-5 and V is TRBV4-2; no definite D call. Trimming left V 1 base short and J 3 bases short, with 4 bases between. Germline loops: CDR1 LGHNA, CDR2 YNFKEQ. The CDR3 loop spans 13 amino acids. The CDR3 loop is CASSQGPNQPQHF. CDR3 coding DNA: TGTGCCAGCAGCCAAGGCCCCAATCAGCCCCAGCATTTT.

This chain joins TRBV7-9 and TRBJ1-2, with D tentatively TRBD1 (6 bases). With 6 bases removed from V and 13 bases from J, the gap between germline ends came to 18 bases. The V gene's germline CDR1 is SEHNR and CDR2 FQNEAQ (reference sequence). The CDR3 runs to 12 residues. CDR3: CASRQSQGRATF. For the CDR3, the DNA is TGTGCCAGCAGACAATCACAGGGTCGGGCCACCTTC.

This clonotype was observed many times. J is TRBJ2-1 and V is TRBV4-3; tentatively, D is TRBD1 (5 bases). Between the trimmed V and J ends, which lost 3 bases and 9 bases, there was a span of 9 bases. Germline values: CDR1 LGHNA, CDR2 YSLEER. The CDR3 consists of 12 residues. The CDR3 is CASSHQDTEQFF. In nucleotides, the CDR3 is TGCGCCAGCAGCCATCAGGACACTGAGCAGTTCTTC.

This chain connects TRBV3-1 to TRBJ2-7, with 9 bases aligning to TRBD1. Trimming took 2 bases from V and 5 from J; bases not matched to a gene: 10. The CDR3 totals 16 residues. Germline assignment: CDR1 LGHDT and CDR2 YNNKEL (reference sequence). The CDR3 loop reads CASSQQGQGLVNEQYF. CDR3 sequence (DNA): TGTGCCAGCAGCCAACAGGGACAGGGCTTGGTCAACGAGCAGTACTTC.

Only one count was recorded for this clonotype. The gene calls are TRBV3-1 and TRBJ2-7; unclear D gene. Trimming shortened V by 3 bases and J by 4 bases, and 7 bases separated the two germline ends. Per germline, CDR1 LGHDT and CDR2 YNNKEL (reference sequence). The CDR3 has 12 residues. CDR3 in DNA: TGTGCCAGCAGCCATGGACGGTACGAGCAGTACTTC. It codes for CASSHGRYEQYF.

Ten or more counts support this clonotype. V usage is TRBV5-1 and J usage is TRBJ2-3; D is uncertain. Trimming removed 5 bases from V and 0 bases from J, with 10 bases in between. CDR1 and CDR2 (germline): SGHRS, YFSETQ. The CDR3 loop spans 14 amino acids. The DNA of the CDR3 is TGCGCCAGCAGGGTGGTACCTAGCACAGATACGCAGTATTTT. This encodes CASRVVPSTDTQYF.

J is TRBJ1-1 and V is TRBV21-1; the table gives TRBD1 as D, unverified against the DNA. TRBV21-1 is flagged as a pseudogene. The CDR3 loop spans 17 amino acids. CDR3 coding DNA: TGTGCCAGCAGCAGAGACAGGGCAAGCTCCGAGAACACTGAAGCTTTCTTT. It codes for CASSRDRASSENTEAFF.

The sample holds many counts of this clonotype. The chain uses TRBV2 and TRBJ2-7; 10 bases match TRBD1. With V trimmed by 6 bases and J by 7 bases, 9 bases remained unmatched. From germline, CDR1 is SNHLY and CDR2 FYNNEI. The length of the CDR3 is 14 residues. CDR3 sequence reads: CASSADRGRYEQYF. The CDR3 DNA sequence: TGTGCCAGCAGCGCTGACAGGGGGCGGTATGAGCAGTACTTC.

This chain uses TRBV18 with TRBJ2-3, with TRBD1 identical over 7 bases. CDR1 and CDR2 from the germline V gene are KGHSH and LQKENI. The junction had 3 bases not matched to a gene; V was cut back by 3 bases and J by 0 bases. The CDR3 extends over 15 amino acids. The CDR3 sequence: CASSPQQGSTDTQYF. Here the CDR3 DNA reads TGTGCCAGCTCACCCCAACAGGGGAGCACAGATACGCAGTATTTT.

V usage is TRBV20-1 and J usage is TRBJ2-7; no reliable D call. This CDR3 region has 12 residues. CDR1 is DFQATT, CDR2 SNEGSKA, per germline (reference sequence). V gave up 3 bases and J gave up 0 bases, with 6 bases separating them. The DNA of the CDR3 is TGCAGTGCTAGCCCCAACTCCTACGAGCAGTACTTC. Encoded protein: CSASPNSYEQYF.